This section outlines one TCR beta chain sequence together with its context. The data originate from a study of patients and donors after allogeneic stem cell transplantation. The V gene end was trimmed by 4 bases and the J gene end by 9 bases; junction bases not matched to a gene: 8. This CDR3 spans 13 amino acids. Germline-derived CDR1 and CDR2 are SGHRS and YFSETQ. Using its own MiXCR run on the RT-PCR reads, TCRdb lists one record per CDR3 protein. The sample records roughly 880,000 distinct CDR3 sequences, 18% being singletons. The sample comprised blood, either unsorted or a sorted T cell fraction (not recorded which). This clonotype was obtained from a human donor who was either an allogeneic HSCT recipient or a stem cell or donor lymphocyte infusion donor (not recorded which). It is not recorded whose cells these are; they may come from a transplant donor. The chain uses TRBV5-1 and TRBJ2-3; 7 positions agree with TRBD2. The CDR3 spells CASSPRLASTQYF. The CDR3 DNA reads as TGCGCCAGCAGCCCCCGACTAGCTTCCACGCAGTATTTT.